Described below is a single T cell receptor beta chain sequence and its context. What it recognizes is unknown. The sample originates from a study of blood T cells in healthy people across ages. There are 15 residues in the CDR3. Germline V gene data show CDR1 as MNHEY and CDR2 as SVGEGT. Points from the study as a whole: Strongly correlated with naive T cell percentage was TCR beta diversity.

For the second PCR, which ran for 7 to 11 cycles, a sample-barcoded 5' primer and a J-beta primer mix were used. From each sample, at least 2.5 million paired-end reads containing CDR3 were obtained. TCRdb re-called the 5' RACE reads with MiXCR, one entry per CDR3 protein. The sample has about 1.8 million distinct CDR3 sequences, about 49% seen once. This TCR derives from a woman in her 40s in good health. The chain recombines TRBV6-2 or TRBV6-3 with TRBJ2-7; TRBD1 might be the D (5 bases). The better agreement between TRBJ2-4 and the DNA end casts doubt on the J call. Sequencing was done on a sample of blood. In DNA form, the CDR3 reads TGTGCCAGCAGTTACTCCCAGGGCAGGTGGAACATTCAGTACTTC. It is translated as CASSYSQGRWNIQYF.